These 10 T cell receptor beta chains share one sample of origin, sequenced in a study of blood T cell repertoires in COVID-19. Here immunoSEQ multiplex PCR was the method, and the copy in TCRdb shows in-frame clones only, minus some. In the table there are about 240,000 clones, more than 75% of which are singletons. The sample comprised peripheral blood. The receptors here all came from a woman aged 60-70 years with active or convalescent COVID-19.

V usage is TRBV2 and J usage is TRBJ1-3; D is possibly TRBD1 (5 bases). This CDR3 region has 15 residues. Trimming left V 1 base short and J 3 bases short, with 10 bases between. Germline V gene sequence: CDR1 SNHLY, CDR2 FYNNEI. CDR3 sequence (DNA): TGTGCCAGCAGTGAAGATGGGGCGCGTGGAAACACCATATATTTT. It specifies CASSEDGARGNTIYF. The full variable domain, in which reference TRBV2 and TRBJ1-3 provide the parts outside the CDR3, is EPEVTQTPSHQVTQMGQEVILRCVPISNHLYFYWYRQILGQKVEFLVSFYNNEISEKSEIFDDQFSVERPDGSNFTLKIRSTKLEDSAMYFCASSEDGARGNTIYFGEGSWLTVV.

In this sample, this clone turned up once. V gene TRBV6-2 or TRBV6-3 combines with J gene TRBJ1-1; 10 bases are a match to TRBD1. Looked up from germline, CDR1 is MNHEY and CDR2 is SVGEGT. Germline trimming cut 5 bases from V and 4 bases from J; bases unmatched to any gene: 7. The CDR3 contains 15 residues. The CDR3, as DNA: TGTGCCAGCAGTCCCGGACAGGGGGTAGTCACTGAAGCTTTCTTT. This translates into CASSPGQGVVTEAFF.

The rearrangement uses TRBV6-6 and TRBJ2-1; 8 bases line up with TRBD1. This CDR3 contains 15 residues. CDR1 is MNHNY and CDR2 is SVGAGI in the germline V gene (reference sequence). V lost 3 bases and J lost 5; bases outside the gene matches: 6. The CDR3 coding sequence is TGTGCCAGCAGTTATGACAGGGGTTCGGACAATGAGCAGTTCTTC. Translation gives CASSYDRGSDNEQFF.

The chain joins TRBV12-3 or TRBV12-4 to TRBJ2-7; 7 bases are a match to TRBD2. This CDR3 spans 13 amino acids. V lost 1 base to trimming and J lost 5 bases; unmatched junction nucleotides: 2. CDR3 residues: CASSLGGGDEQYF. In DNA form, the CDR3 reads TGTGCCAGCAGTTTAGGGGGAGGGGACGAGCAGTACTTC.

The CDR3 loop is CASSQDREGNTEAFF. The CDR3, as DNA: TGCGCCAGCAGCCAAGATCGCGAGGGGAACACTGAAGCTTTCTTT. The genes are TRBV4-1 and TRBJ1-1; D remains ambiguous. The germline V gene has CDR1 MGHRA and CDR2 YSYEKL. CDR3 length: 15 amino acids. The V end lost 0 bases, the J end lost 1 base, and 9 bases lay between the germline ends.

The sample holds one count of this clone. Distinct nucleotide sequences in the sample also encode this CDR3. CDR3 sequence: CASSPRGAWYGYTF. CDR3 nucleotides: TGTGCCAGCAGCCCGCGTGGGGCATGGTATGGCTACACCTTC. The chain links TRBV7-2 to TRBJ1-2, with D possibly matching TRBD1 (5 bases). Germline CDR1 is SGHTA and CDR2 is FQGNSA. The germline V and J ends were trimmed by 5 bases and 5 bases, with 15 bases remaining between them. CDR3 size: 14 residues.

This clone was counted between two and nine times. The chain employs TRBV5-1 and TRBJ1-5, with 10 bases that match TRBD1. The CDR3 runs 23 residues. The V segment lost 4 bases and the J segment 3 bases; nucleotides outside the gene matches: 28. The V gene's germline CDR1 is SGHRS and CDR2 YFSETQ. Written as DNA, the CDR3 is TGCGCCAGCAGCCTCCGGACTCCTCAGGACAGGGGGATCCGCGTTTCCCACAATCAGCCCCAGCATTTT. This gives the protein CASSLRTPQDRGIRVSHNQPQHF.

The chain is built from TRBV6-1 and TRBJ1-1, with 8 bases lining up with TRBD1. CDR1 is MNHNS, CDR2 SASEGT, per germline. This CDR3 comprises 15 residues. The V and J ends lost 3 bases and 7 bases, in that order; junction bases with no gene match: 10. CDR3 DNA sequence: TGTGCCAGCAGTGAGCAATCAGGGGGCGGCTTTGAAGCTTTCTTT. The encoded protein is CASSEQSGGGFEAFF.

V is TRBV20-1 and J is TRBJ2-5, with a tentative D call TRBD1 (6 bases). This CDR3 spans 11 amino acids. Trimming shortened V by 8 bases and J by 5 bases, and 12 bases separated the two germline ends. Germline lookup yields CDR1 DFQATT and CDR2 SNEGSKA (reference sequence). This CDR3 reads CSYNRVETQYF. The CDR3 nucleotides read TGCAGTTATAACAGGGTGGAGACCCAGTACTTC.

This chain connects TRBV6-1 to TRBJ1-1, with D perhaps matching TRBD1 (5 bases). V lost 0 bases and J 5 bases, leaving 13 bases between the germline ends. CDR3 length equals 15 residues. Germline CDR1 reads MNHNS; CDR2 reads SASEGT. The CDR3 loop reads CASSEALQGGTEAFF. CDR3 DNA sequence: TGTGCCAGCAGTGAAGCGCTGCAGGGAGGGACTGAAGCTTTCTTT.